The clone carrying this TCR beta chain was seen more than once but under ten times. Its antigen remains unknown. This entry comes from a study of cytomegalovirus exposure and HLA in healthy donors. V lost 4 bases to trimming and J lost 8 bases, with 11 bases between them. This CDR3 has 13 residues. Assay: immunoSEQ multiplex PCR; the TCRdb copy retains only in-frame clones and omits some. The table records approximately 180,000 clones, about 83% of them present only once. Overall study results and limits: Whilst most TCR sequences proved rare, a subset of public TCRs occurred across many donors.

V gene TRBV23-1 combines with J gene TRBJ1-4; possibly TRBD1 for D (5 bases). TRBV23-1 is identified as an open reading frame with a role that is uncertain. The sample was PBMCs. This TCR was recovered from a woman between 18 and 29 years old in good health and CMV-seronegative. CDR3 bases: TGCGCCAGCAGTCTCACCAGGGTAGAAAAACTGTTTTTT. The encoded protein is CASSLTRVEKLFF.